This TCR beta chain was sequenced for a study of tumor-infiltrating lymphocytes in primary liver carcinoma. Study at large: Subjects consisted of male and female patients aged 30 to 69 years. Sample yields of productive TCRbeta reads, ranging from roughly 3.5 to 8 million, were similar across tissue types.

Researchers generated TCR beta cDNA from about 460 ng of total RNA, relying on a constant-region primer. What produced the TCR beta libraries was three nested multiplex PCR rounds using slightly modified ARM-PCR. The first two PCR rounds, roughly 10 cycles each, used TRBV1-TRBV30 forward primers and a C-beta reverse primer. TCRdb used MiXCR to reprocess the multiplex PCR reads, holding one entry per CDR3 protein. This table holds about 180,000 distinct CDR3 sequences, about 60% found once. It was unsorted whole blood that yielded blood RNA, and germline DNA was also extracted. Broader study findings: Lower overlap was observed for tumor-adjacent and tumor-blood pairs relative to tumor region pairs. Tumors carried a top-250-clone fraction significantly exceeding that of blood (p = 0.039).

Comment on this clonotype: Its antigen is unidentified. This sequence may be a read error, since a much larger clone differs from it by one base.

The length of the CDR3 is 14 residues. Germline lookup yields CDR1 MGHRA and CDR2 YSYEKL. The receptor was isolated from a man between 40 and 49 years old with primary liver carcinoma and hepatitis B virus infection. This sequence joins TRBV4-1 and TRBJ2-2; D call uncertain. The specimen sequenced was peripheral blood. In nucleotides, the CDR3 is TGCGCCAACAGCCAAAACGGGAACACCGGGGAGCTGTTTTTT. It encodes CANSQNGNTGELFF.